Below, one T cell receptor beta chain is given with its context. What it recognizes is unknown. Uncontrolled infection, other autoimmune disease, pregnancy or lactation disqualified patients from enrolment. The germline V and J ends were trimmed by 2 bases and 2 bases, with 6 bases remaining between them. The germline CDR1 and CDR2 sequences are MDHEN and SYDVKM. This CDR3 contains 14 residues. The data were obtained in a study of T cells in Graves' hyperthyroidism and ophthalmopathy. Study-wide context: Blood was drawn when the patient was first diagnosed and still untreated. Study conclusions and caveats: Most thyroid-expanded clonotypes above 0.001 were also found in blood. Through a model of 13 V-J features, ophthalmopathy was separated from stable hyperthyroidism.

Researchers amplified the TCR beta CDR3 regions from RNA transcripts. In the first-round RT-PCR of the TCR CDR3, the HTBI primer set was used. TCRdb itself ran the multiplex PCR reads through MiXCR, one entry per CDR3 protein. This sample has approximately 400,000 distinct CDR3 sequences, with roughly 14% found just once. The specimen sequenced was blood. This chain connects TRBV28 to TRBJ2-2; D remains unclear. The sequence was collected from an older woman with Graves' hyperthyroidism. DNA for the CDR3: TGTGCCAGCAGTTTACCTCCTAACACCGGGGAGCTGTTTTTT. Translating it yields CASSLPPNTGELFF.